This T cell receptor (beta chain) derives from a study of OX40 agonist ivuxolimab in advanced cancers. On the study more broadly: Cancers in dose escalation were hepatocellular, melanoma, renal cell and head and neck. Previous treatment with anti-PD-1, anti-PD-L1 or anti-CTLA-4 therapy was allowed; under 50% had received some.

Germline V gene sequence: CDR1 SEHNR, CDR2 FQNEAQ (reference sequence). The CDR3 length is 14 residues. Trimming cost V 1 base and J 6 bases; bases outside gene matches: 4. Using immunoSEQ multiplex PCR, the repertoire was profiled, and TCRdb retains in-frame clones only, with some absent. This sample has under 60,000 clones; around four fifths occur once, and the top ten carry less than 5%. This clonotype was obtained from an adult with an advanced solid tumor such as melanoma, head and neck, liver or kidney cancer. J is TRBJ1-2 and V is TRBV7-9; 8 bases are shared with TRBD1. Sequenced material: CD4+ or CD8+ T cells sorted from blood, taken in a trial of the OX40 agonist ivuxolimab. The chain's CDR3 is CASSLVAGGDGYTF. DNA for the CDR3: TGTGCCAGCAGCTTAGTAGCAGGGGGCGATGGCTACACCTTC.